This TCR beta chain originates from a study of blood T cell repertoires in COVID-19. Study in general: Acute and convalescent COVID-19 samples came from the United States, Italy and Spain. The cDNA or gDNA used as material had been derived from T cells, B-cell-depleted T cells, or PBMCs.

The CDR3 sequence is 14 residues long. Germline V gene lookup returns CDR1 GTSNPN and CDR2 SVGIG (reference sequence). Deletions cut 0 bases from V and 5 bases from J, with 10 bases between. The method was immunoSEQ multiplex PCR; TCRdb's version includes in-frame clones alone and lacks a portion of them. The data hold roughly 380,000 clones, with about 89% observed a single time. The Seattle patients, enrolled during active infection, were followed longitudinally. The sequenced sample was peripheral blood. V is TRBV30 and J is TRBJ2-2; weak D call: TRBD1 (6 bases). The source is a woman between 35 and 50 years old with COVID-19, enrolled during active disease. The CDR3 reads CAWSVGTPTGELFF. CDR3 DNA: TGTGCCTGGAGTGTAGGGACACCTACCGGGGAGCTGTTTTTT.